The 27 T cell receptor beta chains in this list originate from one sample, sequenced in a study of Ad26.COV2.S vaccination and SARS-CoV-2 variants. Assay used: immunoSEQ multiplex PCR; TCRdb lists only in-frame clones, some missing. The sample shows about 350,000 clones, under 95% of them seen only once. Here the sequenced sample was peripheral blood, taken after recovery from COVID-19. Receptor source: a human donor who had recovered from COVID-19.

The chain links TRBV20-1 to TRBJ2-3; no clear D gene. The CDR3 is 11 residues long. The germline V gene has CDR1 DFQATT and CDR2 SNEGSKA (reference sequence). V was pared by 0 bases and J by 5 bases, with 3 bases between. The CDR3 nucleotides read TGCAGTGCTAGAGAGAGAGATACGCAGTATTTT. It specifies CSARERDTQYF.

V gene TRBV19 combines with J gene TRBJ2-3, with 9 bases lining up with TRBD1. The CDR3 length is 15 residues. Trimming at V came to 10 bases and at J to 7 bases, leaving 15 bases not matched to a gene. From germline, CDR1 is LNHDA and CDR2 SQIVND (reference sequence). The CDR3 protein is CATRSRDRAVHTQYF. CDR3 sequence (DNA): TGTGCCACCCGCTCCCGGGACAGGGCTGTTCATACGCAGTATTTT.

As for this clone: One end of the junction fails to match germline, which may point to a read error. The chain couples TRBV13 to TRBJ1-6; 7 bases match TRBD1. The CDR3 totals 17 residues. The germline V gene encodes CDR1 PRHDT and CDR2 FYEKMQ (reference sequence). This chain's CDR3 is CASSLAGGVKADSLLHF. CDR3 DNA sequence: TGTGCCAGCAGCTTAGCAGGGGGGGTGAAGGCGGATTCACTCCTCCACTTT.

Only one count was recorded for this clone. The rearrangement uses TRBV5-6 and TRBJ1-2; a possible D gene is TRBD1 (6 bases). The CDR3 is made up of 13 amino acids. Trimming left V 4 bases short and J 4 bases short, with 11 bases between. Per germline, CDR1 SGHDT and CDR2 YYEEEE. The CDR3 DNA follows: TGTGCCAGCAGCATTGGACAGCCCTATGGCTACACCTTC. This encodes CASSIGQPYGYTF.

CDR3 in DNA: TGTGCCAGCAGCTTAGCGCTTGTGACAGGCGATGGCTACACCTTC. Translating gives CASSLALVTGDGYTF. The chain is built from TRBV11-1 and TRBJ1-2, with a tentative D call TRBD1 (6 bases). This CDR3 comprises 15 residues. CDR1 is SGHAT, CDR2 FQDESV, per germline (reference sequence). The V gene lost 0 bases and the J gene lost 6 bases, with 14 bases spanning the gap.

This clone was recorded only once. The V and J genes are TRBV29-1 and TRBJ2-3; no reliable D call. The V gene's germline CDR1 is SQVTM and CDR2 ANQGSEA. This CDR3 is built from 12 residues. The V end lost 3 bases, the J end lost 3 bases, and 7 bases lay between the germline ends. CDR3 in DNA: TGCAGCGTTGATTACGGAACAGATACGCAGTATTTT. Translating gives CSVDYGTDTQYF.

The CDR3 region is CASSPGQGTNTEAFF. The CDR3, as DNA: TGTGCCAGCAGCCCGGGACAGGGAACTAACACTGAAGCTTTCTTT. This chain joins TRBV5-4 and TRBJ1-1; 9 positions agree with TRBD1. The germline gives CDR1 SGHNT, CDR2 YYREEE (reference sequence). CDR3 length: 15 residues. V dropped 4 bases and J dropped 2; count of bases not matched to a gene: 6.

The chain joins TRBV3-1 (or the pseudogene TRBV3-2) to TRBJ2-3; D unresolved. The ends were cut back, 4 bases at V and 4 bases at J, with 18 bases in the middle. The CDR3 sequence is 16 residues long. From germline, CDR1 is LGHDT and CDR2 YNNKEL (reference sequence). CDR3 DNA sequence: TGTGCCAGCAGCCCCAGACTCCGGGCCCGGGCAGATACGCAGTATTTT. Its protein is CASSPRLRARADTQYF.

V usage is TRBV29-1 and J usage is TRBJ2-5, with 8 positions matching TRBD1. V was clipped by 7 bases and J by 5 bases; unmatched bases: 6. Germline values: CDR1 SQVTM, CDR2 ANQGSEA. The CDR3 runs 12 residues. CDR3 in amino acids: CSAGQGRETQYF. The CDR3 coding sequence is TGCAGCGCCGGACAGGGACGGGAGACCCAGTACTTC. Variable domain in full (rest from reference TRBV29-1 and TRBJ2-5): SAVISQKPSRDICQRGTSLTIQCQVDSQVTMMFWYRQQPGQSLTLIATANQGSEATYESGFVIDKFPISRPNLTFSTLTVSNMSPEDSSIYLCSAGQGRETQYFGPGTRLLVL.

A single count supports this clone. This rearrangement joins TRBV27 to TRBJ2-7; D gene unclear. The V gene's germline CDR1 is MNHEY and CDR2 SMNVEV (reference sequence). V shed 5 bases and J shed 1 base, with 12 bases lying between them. There are 14 residues in the CDR3. The CDR3 spells CASSTPLESYEQYF. The CDR3 DNA is TGTGCCAGCAGTACGCCGTTAGAGTCCTACGAGCAGTACTTC.

The chain combines TRBV28 with TRBJ1-6, with 9 bases identical to TRBD1. The CDR3 covers 18 residues. Germline CDR1 and CDR2: MDHEN and SYDVKM. Trimming cost V 3 bases and J 6 bases; bases outside gene matches: 12. The CDR3 region is CASSLGQGPLVLNSPLHF. The CDR3 DNA follows: TGTGCCAGCAGTTTGGGACAGGGACCCCTTGTCCTTAATTCACCCCTCCACTTT.

This clone was seen a single time. The rearrangement joins TRBV7-2 to TRBJ1-5; 9 bases agree with TRBD1. The germline V gene encodes CDR1 SGHTA and CDR2 FQGNSA. V lost 5 bases and J lost 4; bases outside the gene matches: 6. The CDR3 has 15 residues. This chain's CDR3 is CASSVTGGRNQPQHF. DNA for the CDR3: TGTGCCAGCAGCGTAACAGGGGGCAGAAATCAGCCCCAGCATTTT.

Turning to this clone: This specimen includes other DNA sequences encoding the same CDR3. V is TRBV6-5 and J is TRBJ2-7; 11 bases map to TRBD1. The V segment lost 3 bases and the J segment 3 bases; nucleotides outside the gene matches: 1. Per the germline V gene, CDR1 is MNHEY and CDR2 is SVGAGI. This CDR3 is 14 amino acids long. This CDR3 is CASSYGTGGYEQYF. The CDR3 coding sequence is TGTGCCAGCAGTTATGGGACAGGGGGCTACGAGCAGTACTTC.

This chain connects TRBV5-4 to TRBJ2-2; TRBD1 aligns across 7 bases. Germline CDR1 is SGHNT and CDR2 is YYREEE (reference sequence). The CDR3 runs 14 residues. V gave up 0 bases and J gave up 6 bases; unmatched junction bases: 2. CDR3: CASSLVQGAGELFF. CDR3 sequence (DNA): TGTGCCAGCAGCTTGGTTCAGGGGGCCGGGGAGCTGTTTTTT.

The chain employs TRBV4-1 and TRBJ1-2; D not resolved. CDR3 size: 14 residues. CDR1 is MGHRA, CDR2 YSYEKL, per germline. V lost 0 bases and J lost 8, with 13 bases in between. The CDR3 DNA follows: TGCGCCAGCAGCCAAGAGTGGGTGGGTAGCGGCTACACCTTC. Translated: CASSQEWVGSGYTF.

The chain recombines TRBV5-6 with TRBJ1-2; 7 positions agree with TRBD1. The junction had 9 bases not matched to a gene; V was cut back by 1 base and J by 6 bases. CDR1 is SGHDT and CDR2 is YYEEEE in the germline V gene. CDR3 length: 15 residues. CDR3 DNA: TGTGCCAGCAGCTTGCACTCGACAGGGAGGGATGGCTACACCTTC. Translating it yields CASSLHSTGRDGYTF.

Only one count was recorded for this clone. J is TRBJ2-3 and V is TRBV4-3; 9 nucleotides align to TRBD2. The CDR3 covers 15 residues. With V trimmed by 5 bases and J by 2 bases, 5 bases remained unmatched. CDR1 LGHNA and CDR2 YSLEER come from the germline V gene. This chain's CDR3 is CASSYQRGATDTQYF. CDR3 bases: TGCGCCAGCAGCTACCAGCGGGGGGCCACAGATACGCAGTATTTT.

The gene calls are TRBV27 and TRBJ2-2; no clear D gene. The CDR3 length is 13 residues. Trimming removed 5 bases at V and 6 bases at J, with 10 bases between. CDR1 and CDR2 from the germline V gene are MNHEY and SMNVEV (reference sequence). This CDR3 reads CASSEGWAGELFF. CDR3 bases: TGTGCCAGCAGTGAAGGGTGGGCCGGGGAGCTGTTTTTT.

Regarding this clone: At the DNA level, this CDR3 is encoded by other sequences in the same sample as well. This rearrangement joins TRBV5-1 to TRBJ1-4; TRBD1 aligns across 8 bases. After removal of 0 bases from V and 7 bases from J, the junction contained 2 bases not matched to a gene. Looked up from germline, CDR1 is SGHRS and CDR2 is YFSETQ. The CDR3 spans 14 residues. The CDR3 protein is CASSLGDRGEKLFF. The CDR3, as DNA: TGCGCCAGCAGCTTGGGCGACAGGGGTGAAAAACTGTTTTTT.

The rearrangement joins TRBV18 to TRBJ2-6; D not certain. Germline CDR1 is KGHSH and CDR2 is LQKENI. V lost 3 bases and J lost 0, with 6 bases in between. The CDR3 has 15 residues. The CDR3 nucleotides read TGTGCCAGCTCACCTCGGACCTCTGGGGCCAACGTCCTGACTTTC. The encoded protein is CASSPRTSGANVLTF. Variable domain in full (rest from reference TRBV18 and TRBJ2-6): NAGVMQNPRHLVRRRGQEARLRCSPMKGHSHVYWYRQLPEEGLKFMVYLQKENIIDESGMPKERFSAEFPKEGPSILRIQQVVRGDSAAYFCASSPRTSGANVLTFGAGSRLTVL.

This rearrangement joins TRBV11-2 to TRBJ2-5; the D gene could be TRBD1 or TRBD2 (5 bases each). This CDR3 is 14 amino acids long. The V gene lost 2 bases and the J gene lost 4 bases, with 11 bases spanning the gap. Germline CDR1 and CDR2: SGHAT and FQNNGV. The CDR3: CASSLRAGGETQYF. Here the CDR3 DNA reads TGTGCCAGCAGCTTAAGGGCTGGGGGAGAGACCCAGTACTTC.

This chain connects TRBV6-6 to TRBJ2-1; TRBD2 matches at 8 bases. Germline lookup yields CDR1 MNHNY and CDR2 SVGAGI (reference sequence). CDR3 length equals 16 residues. V lost 5 bases, J lost 4 bases, and 10 bases stayed unmatched. CDR3 nucleotides: TGTGCCAGCAGTCCTCGGGGGGGCGGAGGGTACAATGAGCAGTTCTTC. This sequence encodes CASSPRGGGGYNEQFF.

The rearrangement joins TRBV6-5 to TRBJ2-3; no firm D call. V lost 6 bases and J lost 1, with 14 bases in between. The CDR3 has 15 amino acids. Germline CDR1 and CDR2: MNHEY and SVGAGI. Here the CDR3 reads CASRPLMDRTDTQYF. The CDR3 DNA follows: TGTGCCAGCAGACCACTGATGGACCGCACAGATACGCAGTATTTT.

The chain is built from TRBV11-2 and TRBJ2-3; D unclear. The germline V and J ends were trimmed by 1 base and 7 bases, with 9 bases remaining between them. Per germline, CDR1 SGHAT and CDR2 FQNNGV. The CDR3 loop spans 13 amino acids. For the CDR3, the DNA is TGTGCCAGCAGCTTAGCCGGGCCCTATACGCAGTATTTT. Translation: CASSLAGPYTQYF.

This chain joins TRBV11-2 and TRBJ1-1; D remains ambiguous. Germline V lookup: CDR1 SGHAT, CDR2 FQNNGV. Trimming removed 2 bases from V and 0 bases from J, with 4 bases in between. The CDR3 sequence is 13 residues long. CDR3 residues: CASSLSMNTEAFF. The CDR3 bases are TGTGCCAGCAGCTTAAGCATGAACACTGAAGCTTTCTTT.

The rearrangement joins TRBV19 to TRBJ1-3; D uncertain. Germline CDR1 reads LNHDA; CDR2 reads SQIVND (reference sequence). The CDR3 totals 14 residues. V was clipped by 7 bases and J by 0 bases, with 10 bases between them. The DNA for the CDR3 is TGTGCCAGTACGCCGCCCGGCTCTGGAAACACCATATATTTT. It encodes CASTPPGSGNTIYF. The variable domain in full, completed from reference TRBV19 and TRBJ1-3, reads DGGITQSPKYLFRKEGQNVTLSCEQNLNHDAMYWYRQDPGQGLRLIYYSQIVNDFQKGDIAEGYSVSREKKESFPLTVTSAQKNPTAFYLCASTPPGSGNTIYFGEGSWLTVV.

This chain joins TRBV6-5 and TRBJ1-2; a possible D gene is TRBD1 (5 bases). V dropped 2 bases and J dropped 8 bases, with 18 bases sitting between them. This CDR3 has 15 amino acids. Germline CDR1 is MNHEY and CDR2 is SVGAGI. CDR3 sequence: CASSYGSGLSLGYTF. The CDR3 nucleotides are TGTGCCAGCAGTTACGGTTCAGGGCTTTCATTGGGCTACACCTTC.